This T cell receptor (beta chain) was documented in a study of cytomegalovirus exposure and HLA in healthy donors (dated by TCRdb to the late 2010s). Notes on the research overall: In an earlier analysis of some 550 of the donors, 250 to 350 Gb of sequence data and roughly 100 million unique TCR beta sequences from 150 million to 200 million T cells were reported. Around 320 gigabases of sequencing data and tens of millions of unique TCR sequences were included in an early release covering around 650 HLA-typed donors. The genetic ancestry cluster associated with self-reported Caucasian donors included over 65% of the 398 genotyped donors. The study aimed to test whether signatures of past pathogen exposure could be identified by cataloging public T cell receptors. The T cell repertoires of 700 or so subjects were profiled by immunosequencing and related to cytomegalovirus serostatus. Besides the first cohort of roughly 640 subjects, a separate validation cohort made up of over 100 different subjects was used. The study combined high-throughput TCR immunosequencing, statistical association of individual TCRs with disease status, and machine learning to predict cytomegalovirus infection status. In a later analysis, previously published TCR beta repertoires from roughly 710 donors were re-analyzed and high-resolution HLA genotyping was added so that TCR occurrence patterns could be studied. Rather than drawing on any new phenotypic data, the later analysis identified candidate immune exposures from TCR beta sequences and the way those sequences occurred across donors. An earlier analysis of some 500 of the donors applied high-throughput TCR beta sequencing to assess whether each TCR beta V gene segment acted as functional or pseudogenic. Donor age, sex, ethnicity and CMV serostatus were compiled together with the repertoire data. In a later genetic analysis, genome-wide SNP genotypes for about 65% of the 666 donors were used, and that subset was treated as a discovery cohort. Every discovery cohort repertoire had been produced on one sequencing platform. HLA typing included class I and class II loci at four-digit resolution. The number of typed donors differed by locus: about 620-640 for A, B, C, DRB1 and DQB1; approximately 520 for DQA1; 606 for DPA1; and about 470 for DPB1. Because of strong linkage in the cohort, roughly five DR-DQ haplotypes were treated as single units for association and clustering. Among about 400 genotyped donors of the cohort, an average of approximately 240,000 unique TCR beta nucleotide sequences was sequenced per donor, of which about 18% were non-productive.

Its CDR3 holds 19 amino acids, cysteine through phenylalanine. Here the CDR3 DNA is all that survives: 57 bases in frame from base 1. The V end gives up 3 bases and the J end 0 bases, leaving 14 bases in the junction not matched to a gene. For CDR1 and CDR2, the germline V gene lists MRHNA and SNTAGT. In total, just over 650 healthy bone marrow donors made up the cohort. All cohort members were sampled while nominally healthy, although unrecorded immune exposures were likely present. The donor was CMV seronegative and was included in the group of about 350 seronegative cohort members. A peripheral blood sample was provided by each donor, and peripheral blood mononuclear cells were used for TCR beta sequencing. Genomic DNA extraction from the blood cell samples was performed with the Qiagen DNeasy Blood Extraction Kit. Receptor amplification or capture employed the immunoSEQ multiplex PCR assay. For the multiplex PCR, a mixture combining 60 forward primers for TCR Vbeta segments and 13 reverse primers for TCR Jbeta segments was used. The CDR3 region of rearranged TCR beta genes was amplified from genomic DNA by a multiplex PCR assay. The amplified TCR beta libraries were sequenced on the Illumina HiSeq System as 87-base-pair reads. The authors' analysis ran thus. A later analysis counted tens of millions of unique TCR beta chains across the 550 to 750 repertoires, and some 11 million of these chains were shared by at least two donors. Raw reads were error-corrected and collapsed into unique sequences with a nearest-neighbor algorithm that merged closely related sequences to remove PCR and sequencing errors. Alignment of CDR3 sequences to IMGT reference sequences was used to assign V, D and J gene segments. For a sequence to be retained, at least a six-nucleotide match to both a V gene segment and a J gene segment was required. A rearrangement was called productive if the CDR3 had no stop codons and remained in frame with V and J, and every other rearrangement was called non-productive. CDR3 was defined by IMGT convention, running from the second conserved V-encoded cysteine to the conserved J-encoded phenylalanine. The earlier analysis of 550 to 650 of the donors excluded any sequence lacking an unambiguous match to a single V gene segment. An earlier analysis of 587 of the donors called V segments functional above 56.7% productive rearrangements and segregating when the between-donor standard deviation exceeded 5%. A statistical classification framework was developed to diagnose cytomegalovirus status using the catalog of TCR beta chain sequences. In a later analysis, V and J genes were assigned by comparing TCR nucleotide sequences against IMGT/GENE-DB human TR gene sequences. The TCRdist pipeline was used in a later analysis to assign CDR3 sequences and most-parsimonious VDJ recombination scenarios. In a later analysis, each TCR beta chain was defined by its CDR3 amino acid sequence together with its V-gene family, and reads lacking a unique V-gene family were excluded. A later analysis removed 550 to 700 highly shared, low-generation-probability nucleotide sequences to deal with suspected cross-contamination and a sequencing artifact. In a later analysis, a clonal expansion index for each public chain was calculated from normalized within-repertoire ranks of inferred template counts. In a later analysis, generation probabilities were computed using a VDJ recombination model fitted to out-of-frame rearrangements, and the results were checked against IGoR. In a later analysis, hypergeometric tests were used to score TCR-TCR, TCR-HLA and TCR-CMV co-occurrence, with a repertoire-size bias correction applied to TCR pairs. To estimate false discovery rates, a later analysis permuted the HLA or CMV assignments 20 times. In a later analysis, co-occurring TCRs were grouped using DBSCAN, and TCRdist sequence similarity was added for clustering within HLA-allele-positive subsets. For co-occurrence clustering, repertoires with fewer than 30,000 or more than 120,000 public chains were excluded, along with about five repertoires with anomalous nucleotide sharing. TCRdb carries this immuneACCESS record with in-frame sequences only. Its versions omit some clonotypes, under half of them owing to an unresolved V gene in the studies checked, with the rest unexplained. The V and J calls and clone size come from that table; D and trimming were worked out from the DNA. Recorded for this sample are some 98,000 clones; approximately 77% of them occurred a single time. The ten largest make up roughly 8% of the sample.

What the authors observed across the whole study: Across donors, most TCR sequences were observed very rarely, whereas some public TCRs were present in many individuals. In an earlier analysis of 450 to 750 of the donors, most TCR beta V segments appeared in productive rearrangements about 87% or about 30% of the time, broadly matching IMGT annotations. According to a later analysis, TCR association rates differed among HLA loci, with DRB1 alleles showing the most associated TCRs and HLA-C alleles showing the fewest. Correlated functional status among segregating V segments might reflect linkage disequilibrium, but an unknown experimental factor could not be ruled out. At a false discovery rate of 0.05, a later analysis linked roughly 17,000 TCR beta sequences to specific HLA alleles. An association between a missense DCLRE1C variant and V-gene and J-gene trimming of TCR beta chains was found in a later genetic analysis and replicated in an independent cohort. Compared with equally common non-associated chains, HLA-associated TCR beta chains in a later analysis were more clonally expanded and had lower generation probabilities. The study listed 164 TCR beta chains as associated with cytomegalovirus. When HLA alleles, especially DR and DQ, strongly co-occurred, TCR associations were difficult to assign to individual alleles. In vitro tests confirmed that three of the cytomegalovirus-associated TCR beta chains recognize cytomegalovirus antigens. A group of highly shared sequence variants was considered likely to be a technical artifact of the sequencing pipeline. The presence/absence analyses assumed that sequencing depth was roughly uniform across donors, and that assumption may not be true. According to a later analysis, parvovirus B19, influenza, CMV and Epstein-Barr virus appeared linked to several top co-occurrence clusters. For the cohort, immune exposure information was limited to CMV serostatus. Because HLA typing was missing for some donors at each locus, association tests included only the typed subset. A further reported finding was that TCR beta sequences accurately predicted the HLA-A and HLA-B alleles for most subjects in the first cohort. It was suggested by the authors that the approach could potentially be generalized to other disease states and immunological phenotypes. A later genetic analysis reported fewer N-insertions in productive TCRs among donors in an Asian-associated ancestry cluster than the roughly 720-donor mean. Only TCR beta chains were sequenced in this cohort, and the absence of alpha or paired-chain data limited detectable features. The 87-base-pair reads could not distinguish some IMGT-functional V segments, including TRBV6-2 and TRBV6-3, so those segments were excluded. In both the original and validation cohorts, the classifier was reported to diagnose cytomegalovirus status with high specificity and sensitivity. Because counts were too low, roughly 16 rarely observed V segments, including chromosome 9 orphons, were excluded from the earlier analysis of some 540 of the donors. Most CMV-associated TCR beta chains appeared to be HLA-restricted in a later analysis, and the HLA associations seemed to be driven largely by CMV exposure.

Remarks on this clone: The target of this receptor is not known. No base-level quality is on record; no much larger clone is a single base apart.

The material sequenced was PBMCs. This chain is built from TRBV6-4 and TRBJ2-3; TRBD2 aligns with 8 central bases. The sequence derives from a female donor in good health and CMV-seronegative. The CDR3 region: CASSEWGAGASTSTDTQYF. The DNA reads TGTGCCAGCAGTGAATGGGGAGCGGGGGCGAGTACTAGCACAGATACGCAGTATTTT.